This entry lists 24 T cell receptor beta chains sequenced from one sample in a study of blood T cell repertoires in COVID-19. Only in-frame clones appear in the TCRdb table, and some are missing; sequencing was by immunoSEQ multiplex PCR. The profile shows 85,000 to 90,000 clones, approximately 86% of them singletons. The source material was peripheral blood. Receptors originate from an elderly man with active or convalescent COVID-19.

The rearrangement joins TRBV6-5 to TRBJ1-2; D might be TRBD1 (5 bases). The CDR3 has 15 residues. V was pared by 5 bases and J by 10 bases, with 23 bases between. Germline V lookup: CDR1 MNHEY, CDR2 SVGAGI. This CDR3 is CASSQIGGTIKSYTF. For the CDR3, the DNA is TGTGCCAGCAGTCAAATCGGAGGGACCATTAAGTCCTACACCTTC.

The rearrangement joins TRBV5-4 to TRBJ2-3; 7 nucleotides align to TRBD2. The CDR3 runs to 16 residues. CDR1 and CDR2 from the germline V gene are SGHNT and YYREEE (reference sequence). The V segment lost 4 bases and the J segment 3 bases; nucleotides outside the gene matches: 11. DNA of the CDR3: TGTGCCAGCAGCCCTCGGGGGGTGGGTCTGACAGATACGCAGTATTTT. Translation gives CASSPRGVGLTDTQYF.

This chain links TRBV24-1 with TRBJ2-7; D is perhaps TRBD1 (6 bases). The ends were cut back, 7 bases at V and 3 bases at J, with 24 bases in the middle. CDR1 KGHDR and CDR2 SFDVKD come from the germline V gene. The CDR3 is 17 residues long. The chain's CDR3 is CATSQTRPGHRYYEQYF. The CDR3 DNA sequence: TGTGCCACCAGCCAGACCAGACCGGGACACCGATACTACGAGCAGTACTTC.

V gene TRBV19 combines with J gene TRBJ1-5, with D tentatively TRBD1 (6 bases). The CDR3 is 14 amino acids. Trimming removed 3 bases at V and 5 bases at J, with 11 bases between. Germline CDR1 is LNHDA and CDR2 is SQIVND (reference sequence). As DNA, the CDR3 is TGTGCCAGTAGTATGGGGGGGCGCGATCAGCCCCAGCATTTT. It yields the protein CASSMGGRDQPQHF. The full variable domain, in which reference TRBV19 and TRBJ1-5 provide the parts outside the CDR3, is DGGITQSPKYLFRKEGQNVTLSCEQNLNHDAMYWYRQDPGQGLRLIYYSQIVNDFQKGDIAEGYSVSREKKESFPLTVTSAQKNPTAFYLCASSMGGRDQPQHFGDGTRLSIL.

This chain joins TRBV5-1 and TRBJ1-5; no clear D gene. Germline V lookup: CDR1 SGHRS, CDR2 YFSETQ. V shed 1 base and J shed 5 bases, with 10 bases lying between them. CDR3 length equals 14 residues. This CDR3 is CASSLSGGDQPQHF. CDR3 sequence (DNA): TGCGCCAGCAGCTTGAGTGGCGGGGATCAGCCCCAGCATTTT.

With respect to this clone: Other nucleotide sequences in the sample specify the same CDR3. The chain couples TRBV12-3 or TRBV12-4 to TRBJ1-3; D is undetermined. V lost 6 bases to trimming and J lost 1 base, with 7 bases between them. The CDR3 length is 13 residues. CDR3 sequence reads: CASSPLSGNTIYF. Written as DNA, the CDR3 is TGTGCCAGCAGCCCCCTTTCTGGAAACACCATATATTTT.

The genes are TRBV30 and TRBJ1-3; unclear D gene. V was clipped by 1 base and J by 0 bases, with 4 bases between them. This CDR3 is built from 13 residues. Germline V CDR1 and CDR2: GTSNPN, SVGIG (reference sequence). CDR3 bases: TGTGCCTGGAGTGCGAGCTCTGGAAACACCATATATTTT. Translating gives CAWSASSGNTIYF.

This sequence joins TRBV2 and TRBJ2-3; D gene uncertain. Germline lookup yields CDR1 SNHLY and CDR2 FYNNEI. V was cut by 6 bases and J by 1 base, with 11 bases left in between. This CDR3 contains 14 residues. CDR3 sequence (DNA): TGTGCCAGCAGGAGACGCGGAGGCACAGATACGCAGTATTTT. Encoded protein: CASRRRGGTDTQYF.

J is TRBJ2-7 and V is TRBV5-8; possibly TRBD2 for D (5 bases). The V gene's germline CDR1 is SGHTS and CDR2 YDEGEE. Trimming pared 0 bases from V and 9 bases from J, leaving 16 bases between. The CDR3 runs to 14 residues. This chain's CDR3 is CASSLGVPSTAQYF. In DNA form, the CDR3 reads TGTGCCAGCAGCTTGGGGGTCCCTAGCACTGCGCAGTACTTC.

The chain is built from TRBV12-3 or TRBV12-4 and TRBJ1-2; no clear D. This CDR3 comprises 13 residues. V dropped 6 bases and J dropped 3 bases, with 11 bases sitting between them. CDR3: CASSKPGYYGYTF. CDR3 sequence (DNA): TGTGCCAGCAGCAAGCCGGGATACTATGGCTACACCTTC.

V is TRBV4-2 and J is TRBJ1-1; D is unresolved. V lost 4 bases, J lost 3 bases, and 12 bases lay in between. Germline lookup yields CDR1 LGHNA and CDR2 YNFKEQ. This CDR3 contains 14 residues. As DNA, the CDR3 is TGTGCCAGCAGCCGTCCGGGGTCGGACACTGAAGCTTTCTTT. Its protein product is CASSRPGSDTEAFF.

The chain couples TRBV10-3 to TRBJ1-2; TRBD1 agrees at 8 bases. The CDR3 runs 14 residues. The V gene end was trimmed by 2 bases and the J gene end by 8 bases; junction bases not matched to a gene: 7. CDR1 ENHRY and CDR2 SYGVKD come from the germline V gene. In nucleotides, the CDR3 is TGTGCCATCAGTGAGGACAGGGGTTTAGGGGGCTACACCTTC. It codes for CAISEDRGLGGYTF.

The chain combines TRBV20-1 with TRBJ2-7, with a weak D call TRBD1 (5 bases). With 3 bases removed from V and 6 bases from J, the gap between germline ends came to 15 bases. The CDR3 runs 13 residues. In germline, CDR1 is DFQATT, CDR2 SNEGSKA (reference sequence). The DNA of the CDR3 is TGCAGTGCTAGTGGTCAGGGCACGAGCGAGCAGTACTTC. Translating it yields CSASGQGTSEQYF.

CDR3 sequence: CASSEPKNVAYEQYF. In nucleotides, the CDR3 is TGCGCCAGCAGTGAGCCCAAGAACGTAGCCTACGAGCAGTACTTC. The chain couples TRBV10-2 to TRBJ2-7; no clear D gene. V lost 2 bases and J lost 2, with 13 bases in between. CDR1 is WSHSY, CDR2 SAAADI, per germline. The CDR3 covers 15 residues.

The chain is built from TRBV6-5 and TRBJ2-2; D is possibly TRBD1 (5 bases). The CDR3 spans 13 residues. Trimming took off 6 bases at V and 6 bases at J, with 11 bases between the two ends. Germline values: CDR1 MNHEY, CDR2 SVGAGI. CDR3 nucleotides: TGTGCCAGCAGACCTAGGGGTGCCGGGGAGCTGTTTTTT. Its protein is CASRPRGAGELFF.

The rearrangement uses TRBV7-2 and TRBJ2-5; a weak D match, TRBD2 (5 bases). Trimming shortened V by 1 base and J by 2 bases, and 8 bases separated the two germline ends. Germline lookup yields CDR1 SGHTA and CDR2 FQGNSA. The length of the CDR3 is 14 residues. The CDR3 reads CASSLVQRQETQYF. CDR3 nucleotides: TGTGCCAGCAGCTTAGTTCAGCGGCAAGAGACCCAGTACTTC.

The rearrangement joins TRBV21-1 to TRBJ1-3; the tabulated D call, TRBD1, remains unverified against the DNA. TRBV21-1 is designated a pseudogene. This CDR3 region has 18 residues. In DNA form, the CDR3 reads TGTGCCAGCAGCAATTTAGGACAGACAGGGTCGGGTGGAAACACCATATATTTT. It yields the protein CASSNLGQTGSGGNTIYF.

The chain employs TRBV24-1 and TRBJ2-1; 9 nucleotides match TRBD2. CDR1 and CDR2 from the germline V gene are KGHDR and SFDVKD. CDR3 size: 15 residues. V gave up 4 bases and J gave up 9 bases; unmatched junction bases: 9. CDR3 amino acids: CATSEAGGPSPEQFF. The CDR3 nucleotides are TGTGCCACCAGTGAGGCGGGAGGGCCCTCCCCTGAGCAGTTCTTC.

The chain employs TRBV4-1 and TRBJ2-2; 11 nucleotides line up with TRBD2. Germline CDR1 MGHRA, CDR2 YSYEKL. The CDR3 runs 18 residues. With 1 base clipped from V and 5 bases from J, the junction kept 9 bases outside the gene matches. The CDR3 bases are TGCGCCAGCAGCCAAGTCATGATAGCGGGAGGGCCGACCGGGGAGCTGTTTTTT. Translating gives CASSQVMIAGGPTGELFF.

This CDR3 is CASSQDISTDTQYF. CDR3 sequence (DNA): TGCGCCAGCAGCCAAGACATCAGCACAGATACGCAGTATTTT. The chain carries TRBV4-3 and TRBJ2-3; D not certain. V lost 0 bases, J lost 0 bases, and 4 bases lay in between. The CDR3 consists of 14 residues. Germline V gene lookup returns CDR1 LGHNA and CDR2 YSLEER.

This clone has a single count. The CDR3 spells CAWSRDSTEAFF. The CDR3 bases are TGTGCCTGGAGTCGAGACAGCACTGAAGCTTTCTTT. This rearrangement joins TRBV30 to TRBJ1-1; TRBD1 might be the D (5 bases). Germline CDR1 is GTSNPN and CDR2 is SVGIG (reference sequence). The CDR3 loop spans 12 amino acids. The V end was cut by 2 bases, the J end by 4 bases, with 8 bases between.

The V gene is TRBV4-2, the J gene TRBJ1-2; the match to TRBD1 covers 8 bases. CDR3 length: 14 residues. Germline values: CDR1 LGHNA, CDR2 YNFKEQ. V gave up 4 bases and J gave up 6 bases; unmatched junction bases: 7. The CDR3 region is CASSLQAGGDGYTF. In DNA, the CDR3 is TGTGCCAGCAGCCTACAGGCAGGGGGCGATGGCTACACCTTC.

The genes are TRBV4-2 and TRBJ2-3, with 9 bases lining up with TRBD1. After removal of 1 base from V and 6 bases from J, the junction contained 8 bases not matched to a gene. The CDR3 length is 16 residues. CDR1 and CDR2 from the germline V gene are LGHNA and YNFKEQ. CDR3 amino acids: CASSQGPGQGGDTQYF. The CDR3 nucleotides read TGTGCCAGCAGCCAAGGTCCGGGACAGGGAGGGGATACGCAGTATTTT.

This clone has just one count. This rearrangement joins TRBV7-3 to TRBJ2-1; 13 bases line up with TRBD2. Germline V gene data show CDR1 as SGHTA and CDR2 as FQGTGA. The CDR3 covers 15 residues. V shed 5 bases, J shed 9 bases, and the junction held 7 bases outside the gene matches. The CDR3 here is CASSAGTSGTGEQFF. In nucleotides, the CDR3 is TGTGCCAGCAGCGCTGGGACTAGCGGGACCGGTGAGCAGTTCTTC.